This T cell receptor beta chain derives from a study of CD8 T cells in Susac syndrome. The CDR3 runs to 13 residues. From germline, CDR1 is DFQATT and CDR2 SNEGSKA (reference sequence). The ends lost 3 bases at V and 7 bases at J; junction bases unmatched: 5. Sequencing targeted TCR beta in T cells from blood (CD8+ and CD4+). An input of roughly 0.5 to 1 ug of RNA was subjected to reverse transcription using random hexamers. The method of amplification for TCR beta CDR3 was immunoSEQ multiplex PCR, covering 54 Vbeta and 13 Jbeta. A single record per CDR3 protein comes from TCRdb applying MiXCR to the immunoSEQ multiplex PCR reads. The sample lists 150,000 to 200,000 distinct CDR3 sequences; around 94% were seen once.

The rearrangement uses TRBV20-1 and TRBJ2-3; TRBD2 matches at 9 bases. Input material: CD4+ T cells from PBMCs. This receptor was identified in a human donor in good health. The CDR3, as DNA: TGCAGTGCTAGCGTAGCGGGGGAGTATACGCAGTATTTT. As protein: CSASVAGEYTQYF.